This T cell receptor (beta chain) was recovered during a study of PD-1 blockade in classical Hodgkin lymphoma. The V gene lost 3 bases and the J gene lost 7 bases, with 13 bases spanning the gap. From germline, CDR1 is LNHDA and CDR2 SQIVND (reference sequence). CDR3 length: 14 amino acids. TCRdb keeps only in-frame clones here, not all; method: immunoSEQ multiplex PCR. The table lists under 95,000 clones, about 93% of them singletons, with 8% in the top ten. General study findings and limits: Those patients who began receiving nivolumab less than 1 year after ASCT had lower diversity, and they were excluded.

All patients experienced relapse after autologous stem cell transplantation, and brentuximab vedotin exposure was variable. On this clone itself: The antigen is undetermined.

The source material was peripheral blood mononuclear cells (PBMCs), sampled at baseline. The source of this sequence is a human donor with classical Hodgkin lymphoma. The gene calls are TRBV19 and TRBJ1-5; possibly TRBD1 for D (5 bases). The CDR3 nucleotides read TGTGCCAGTAGTATTTCTAGGGGAGGACAGCCCCAGCATTTT. It is translated as CASSISRGGQPQHF.